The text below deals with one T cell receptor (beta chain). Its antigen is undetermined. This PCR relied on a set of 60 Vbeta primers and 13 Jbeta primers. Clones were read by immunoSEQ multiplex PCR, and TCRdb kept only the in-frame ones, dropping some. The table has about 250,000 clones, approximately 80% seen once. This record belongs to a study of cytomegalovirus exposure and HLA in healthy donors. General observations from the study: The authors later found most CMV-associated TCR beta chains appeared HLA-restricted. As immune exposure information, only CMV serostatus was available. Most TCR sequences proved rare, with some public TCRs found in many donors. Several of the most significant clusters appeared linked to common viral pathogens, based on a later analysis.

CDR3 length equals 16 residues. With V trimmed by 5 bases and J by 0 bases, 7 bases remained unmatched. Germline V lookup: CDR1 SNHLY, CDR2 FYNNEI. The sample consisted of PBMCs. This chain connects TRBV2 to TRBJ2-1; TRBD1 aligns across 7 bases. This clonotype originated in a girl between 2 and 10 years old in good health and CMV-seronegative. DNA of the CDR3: TGTGCCAGCAGTCGTACAGGGGTGAGCTCCTACAATGAGCAGTTCTTC. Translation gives CASSRTGVSSYNEQFF.